This T cell receptor beta chain was sequenced in a study of OX40 agonist ivuxolimab in advanced cancers. Study-level points and caveats: Low normalized T-cell clonal expansion was additionally recorded for some nonresponders. No determination was made of the antigen specificity of the expanded peripheral T cells. Expanded clones were, on average, more numerous among CD8+ T cells than CD4+.

The CDR3 extends over 14 amino acids. Germline V gene sequence: CDR1 SNHLY, CDR2 FYNNEI. The V end was cut by 0 bases, the J end by 5 bases, with 9 bases between. Note on this clone: Its matching antigen is unknown.

Repertoires were generated with immunoSEQ multiplex PCR, while TCRdb's copy carries only in-frame clones and drops some. The table shows fewer than 85,000 clones, with almost 90% occurring only once. The source was CD4+ or CD8+ T cells sorted from blood, collected in a trial of the OX40 agonist ivuxolimab. The sequence came from an adult with an advanced solid tumor such as melanoma, head and neck, liver or kidney cancer. The chain combines TRBV2 with TRBJ2-3; D is possibly TRBD1 or TRBD2 (5 bases each). CDR3 DNA sequence: TGTGCCAGCAGTGAAGCAGGGGACCGAGATACGCAGTATTTT. Translated: CASSEAGDRDTQYF.